This TCR beta chain was observed in a study of T cell responses to AZD1222 COVID-19 vaccine (dated by TCRdb to the early 2020s). Describing the broader study: Because spike-specific TCR depth and breadth did not differ between the two schedules, AZD1222 recipients who got a second dose at roughly 4 weeks were pooled with those who got a second dose at roughly 12 weeks. TCR sequencing covered roughly 230 trial participants: 207 given two doses of AZD1222 and approximately 26 given two doses of MenACWY control vaccine. Enrollment into the trials was organized by age into subgroups of 18-55, 56-69 and 70-plus years, and those subgroups contained roughly 150, 30 and 60 TCR-sequenced participants, respectively. General findings and caveats noted by the study authors: The 56-69-year group was small, and its depth increase did not reach significance, likely because of low power. Reportedly, almost half of the unique spike-specific TCRs recognized epitopes lying outside the regions that are mutated in the B.1.351 and B.1.1.7 variants. No day 14 peak-response samples were available, so repertoires were characterized only after the peak T cell response. CD4 TCRs associated with the vaccine covered the entire spike protein, and the dominant responses were in regions 160-218 and 743-854. Participants were mostly white British and included more females than males, and it was suggested by the authors that clonal diversity may have been underestimated. Conclusions about previously exposed vaccinees are limited because only a handful of AZD1222 recipients were SARS-CoV-2 seropositive at baseline. A significant rise in spike-specific TCR breadth and depth was observed after two AZD1222 doses relative to day 0 and relative to MenACWY recipients.

About this clone itself: Which antigen it targets is not known. No base quality values were provided; no much bigger clone lies one nucleotide off.

Reading the label with the study, this specimen's time point is: baseline before first vaccination. Vaccinee samples were obtained from the UK trials COV001 and COV002, which included a single-blind randomized controlled phase 2/3 trial of AZD1222 (ChAdOx1 nCoV-19) in healthy adults. For TCRbeta chain sequencing, PBMC samples were collected from trial participants at day 0 and at day 28 after the second dose. The CDR3 regions of human TCRbeta chains were subjected to immunosequencing. The authors' analysis ran thus. TCRs in the repertoires were matched against a reference library of SARS-CoV-2-specific TCRs that had been generated with the MIRA antigen-specificity platform. Breadth was defined as the fraction of unique TCRs that were SARS-CoV-2-associated. Depth was defined as the fraction of total T cells that were SARS-CoV-2-associated. Using the MIRA data, every spike-specific TCR was mapped to the spike region that the TCR reacted to and assigned to either a CD4 or a CD8 class. Log10-transformed breadth and depth values were compared by one-way ANOVA with Sidak's multiple comparisons tests. In its TCRdb copy, this immuneACCESS table keeps in-frame sequences only and misses some clones. Where compared with another copy, unresolved V genes explain less than half of these, and the others have no known cause. D and trimming were read from the DNA, whereas the V and J calls and clone size are those reported in that table. The sample table shows 100,000 to 150,000 clones, and about 88% are seen once. About 7.9% of the sample lies in the top ten.

This receptor was obtained from an adult in good health. Here the sequenced sample was peripheral blood, taken on day 0 of AZD1222 vaccination.

The CDR3 region has the sequence CASHPRTGGANTGELFF. The nucleotides are TGTGCCAGCCACCCCCGCACAGGGGGCGCGAACACCGGGGAGCTGTTTTTT. This chain joins TRBV9 to TRBJ2-2; TRBD1 aligns with 9 central bases. Trimming accounts for 7 bases at V and 0 bases at J, while the number of junction bases matched to no gene is 10. In the germline V gene, CDR1 corresponds to SGDLS and CDR2 to YYNGEE. The CDR3 measures 17 amino acids from cysteine to phenylalanine. Only the CDR3 part of the read is kept: 51 bases, read in frame from the first base.